This entry lists 32 T cell receptor beta chains sequenced from one sample in a study of T cells in Graves' hyperthyroidism and ophthalmopathy. Amplification targeted TCR beta CDR3 regions from RNA transcripts. The HTBI set primed first-round TCR CDR3 RT-PCR. TCRdb re-called the multiplex PCR reads through MiXCR, storing one row per CDR3 protein. The table includes a few hundred thousand distinct CDR3 sequences, 15% to 20% detected once. The sample taken for sequencing was blood. The source is a woman aged 55-70 years with Graves' ophthalmopathy.

This clonotype was seen at least ten times. This chain joins TRBV6-2 or TRBV6-3 and TRBJ1-1; D might be TRBD1 (5 bases). The V and J ends lost 0 bases and 4 bases respectively, with 15 bases between them. CDR1 and CDR2 (germline): MNHEY, SVGEGT. CDR3 length: 16 residues. CDR3 sequence: CASSYSRAGRRTEAFF. The CDR3 DNA sequence: TGTGCCAGCAGTTACTCGAGGGCAGGGAGGCGCACTGAAGCTTTCTTT.

This clonotype was observed at least ten times. V usage is TRBV11-2 and J usage is TRBJ1-1; D not certain. This CDR3 spans 15 amino acids. The germline gives CDR1 SGHAT, CDR2 FQNNGV. V was pared by 2 bases and J by 0 bases, with 10 bases between. The CDR3 DNA is TGTGCCAGCAGCTTACGCAGCACGATGAACACTGAAGCTTTCTTT. It codes for CASSLRSTMNTEAFF.

The table lists this clonotype with a few counts. The rearrangement joins TRBV20-1 to TRBJ1-2; D not resolved. V was cut by 0 bases and J by 4 bases, with 15 bases left in between. The CDR3 has 15 amino acids. Germline assignment: CDR1 DFQATT and CDR2 SNEGSKA (reference sequence). CDR3 sequence (DNA): TGCAGTGCTAGAGATCGTGGCAAGGGCCTCTATGGCTACACCTTC. It encodes CSARDRGKGLYGYTF.

The V and J genes are TRBV12-3 or TRBV12-4 and TRBJ2-1, with 9 bases fitting TRBD2. The J segment lost 10 bases and the V segment lost 8 bases, leaving 9 bases of the junction unmatched. CDR3 length: 13 amino acids. The CDR3 reads CASRGGGAGEQFF. The CDR3, as DNA: TGTGCCAGCCGCGGCGGGGGGGCAGGAGAGCAGTTCTTC.

This clonotype has at least ten counts. J is TRBJ1-5 and V is TRBV6-2 or TRBV6-3, with 10 bases that match TRBD1. The CDR3 totals 17 residues. The germline V gene has CDR1 MNHEY and CDR2 SVGEGT. The trim removed 2 bases at V and 7 bases at J, leaving 11 bases unmatched. The CDR3 DNA reads as TGTGCCAGCAGTTACGTCCCGGGACAGGGGATGGGGCAGCCCCAGCATTTT. Amino acid sequence: CASSYVPGQGMGQPQHF.

In its sample, this clonotype was seen many times. The chain carries TRBV20-1 and TRBJ2-1; 13 bases agree with TRBD2. Germline CDR1 reads DFQATT; CDR2 reads SNEGSKA (reference sequence). V shed 6 bases, J shed 9 bases, and the junction held 11 bases outside the gene matches. The CDR3 runs 15 residues. The CDR3, as DNA: TGCAGTGCCAGACTTGGACTAGCGGGAGTCGGTGAGCAGTTCTTC. Translated: CSARLGLAGVGEQFF.

V usage is TRBV14 and J usage is TRBJ1-5; D ambiguous. The CDR3 consists of 13 residues. V lost 3 bases and J lost 5, with 8 bases in between. The V gene's germline CDR1 is SGHDN and CDR2 FVKESK. The CDR3 nucleotides are TGTGCCAGCAGCCAGCGGGTGGATCAGCCCCAGCATTTT. This sequence encodes CASSQRVDQPQHF.

The chain uses TRBV28 and TRBJ1-5; D is undetermined. The CDR3 is made up of 13 amino acids. Germline-derived CDR1 and CDR2 are MDHEN and SYDVKM. The V and J ends lost 5 bases and 0 bases respectively, with 5 bases between them. As DNA, the CDR3 is TGTGCCAGCAGTCCCCATAGCAATCAGCCCCAGCATTTT. This encodes CASSPHSNQPQHF.

In this sample, this clonotype turned up many times. The chain has TRBV5-1 and TRBJ2-2, with no clear D. Trimming removed 1 base from V and 4 bases from J, with 11 bases in between. The CDR3 has 15 amino acids. Germline lookup yields CDR1 SGHRS and CDR2 YFSETQ. In DNA form, the CDR3 reads TGCGCCAGCAGCTTGTCCCCGCTTACCACCGGGGAGCTGTTTTTT. This translates into CASSLSPLTTGELFF.

This clonotype was counted many times. The chain combines TRBV29-1 with TRBJ2-3; D call uncertain. Germline-derived CDR1 and CDR2 are SQVTM and ANQGSEA. The CDR3 totals 12 residues. V lost 4 bases and J lost 4, with 9 bases in between. The DNA for the CDR3 is TGCAGCGTTGTGACTTACGCAGATACGCAGTATTTT. Translated, it gives CSVVTYADTQYF.

This clonotype was observed at least ten times. The genes are TRBV4-2 and TRBJ2-5, with 7 nucleotides matching TRBD2. Trimming cost V 2 bases and J 2 bases; bases outside gene matches: 5. CDR3 size: 15 residues. CDR1 is LGHNA and CDR2 is YNFKEQ in the germline V gene. The CDR3, as DNA: TGTGCCAGCAGCCAACCCGGGACTACTCAAGAGACCCAGTACTTC. Protein sequence: CASSQPGTTQETQYF.

This clonotype occurred a few times. The V gene is TRBV19, the J gene TRBJ2-4, with D perhaps TRBD1 (5 bases). The CDR3 is made up of 11 amino acids. The germline V gene has CDR1 LNHDA and CDR2 SQIVND (reference sequence). V lost 4 bases and J lost 8, with 6 bases in between. For the CDR3, the DNA is TGTGCCAGTAGTAAACAGGACATTCAGTACTTC. Its translation is CASSKQDIQYF.

This clonotype has a count of ten or more. This chain connects TRBV15 to TRBJ1-4; TRBD1 is a possible D gene (5 bases). Germline CDR1 is LNHNV and CDR2 is YYDKDF (reference sequence). The ends were cut back, 0 bases at V and 4 bases at J, with 15 bases in the middle. The CDR3 extends over 17 amino acids. This CDR3 is CATSRDAGKQINEKLFF. The CDR3 DNA reads as TGTGCCACCAGCAGAGATGCAGGGAAACAGATTAATGAAAAACTGTTTTTT.

This clonotype was counted many times. Here the CDR3 reads CSAGQGAYNEQFF. In DNA, the CDR3 is TGCAGTGCCGGACAGGGGGCCTACAATGAGCAGTTCTTC. The chain recombines TRBV20-1 with TRBJ2-1, with 10 nucleotides matching TRBD1. Germline V lookup: CDR1 DFQATT, CDR2 SNEGSKA (reference sequence). V shed 6 bases, J shed 2 bases, and the junction held 1 base outside the gene matches. The CDR3 covers 13 residues.

V gene TRBV27 combines with J gene TRBJ2-7; D may be TRBD1 or TRBD2 (5 bases each). Looked up from germline, CDR1 is MNHEY and CDR2 is SMNVEV (reference sequence). The CDR3 extends over 13 amino acids. Trimming took 4 bases from V and 5 from J, leaving 12 bases between them. CDR3 DNA sequence: TGTGCCAGCAGTTCCGGGACGCACCACGAGCAGTACTTC. The encoded protein is CASSSGTHHEQYF.

This clonotype was counted many times. The CDR3, as DNA: TGTGCCTCCTCTCGGACAGACAATTCACCCCTCCACTTT. This codes for CASSRTDNSPLHF. The genes are TRBV12-3 or TRBV12-4 and TRBJ1-6; D possibly corresponds to TRBD1 (6 bases). Deletions cut 11 bases from V and 7 bases from J, with 15 bases between. The CDR3 length is 13 residues.

On this clonotype itself: A junction boundary mismatches the germline segment, possibly from a read error. The rearrangement joins TRBV3-1 to TRBJ2-3; D is possibly TRBD2 (6 bases). Looked up from germline, CDR1 is LGHDT and CDR2 is YNNKEL (reference sequence). CDR3 length: 17 amino acids. CDR3 in amino acids: CANSRAKPGRITDTQYF. The CDR3 coding sequence is TGTGCCAACAGCCGGGCCAAGCCCGGGAGAATCACAGATACGCAGTATTTT.

This clonotype was recorded many times. The V gene is TRBV9, the J gene TRBJ1-1, with 8 bases fitting TRBD1. Germline V gene lookup returns CDR1 SGDLS and CDR2 YYNGEE. V shed 1 base, J shed 4 bases, and the junction held 3 bases outside the gene matches. The CDR3 covers 14 residues. This chain's CDR3 is CASSVRQGATEAFF. CDR3 DNA: TGTGCCAGCAGCGTACGGCAGGGGGCCACTGAAGCTTTCTTT.

This clonotype was detected many times. This rearrangement joins TRBV20-1 to TRBJ1-1, with D unclear. V was pared by 5 bases and J by 1 base, with 11 bases between. Germline V lookup: CDR1 DFQATT, CDR2 SNEGSKA (reference sequence). The CDR3 consists of 13 residues. The CDR3 sequence is CSAGGRGNTEAFF. In nucleotides, the CDR3 is TGCAGTGCTGGTGGACGGGGGAACACTGAAGCTTTCTTT.

This clonotype was seen repeatedly, ten times or more. V gene TRBV7-9 combines with J gene TRBJ2-7; tentatively, D is TRBD2 (6 bases). CDR3 size: 17 residues. The V end was cut by 0 bases, the J end by 0 bases, with 15 bases between. The germline V gene encodes CDR1 SEHNR and CDR2 FQNEAQ (reference sequence). The CDR3 DNA reads as TGTGCCAGCAGCTTAGCGCCATGGGACGGGGGCTCCTACGAGCAGTACTTC. Translated, it gives CASSLAPWDGGSYEQYF.

This clonotype was picked up a small number of times. The DNA for the CDR3 is TGTGCCAGCTCACCACCGGAGGCCGCACGCGAAAAACTGTTTTTT. It encodes CASSPPEAAREKLFF. The chain has TRBV18 and TRBJ1-4; D ambiguous. Trimming pared 0 bases from V and 8 bases from J, leaving 13 bases between. Germline assignment: CDR1 KGHSH and CDR2 LQKENI. The CDR3 has 15 residues.

This clonotype has ten or more counts. V gene TRBV6-1 combines with J gene TRBJ1-6; TRBD1 might be the D (6 bases). This CDR3 has 15 amino acids. Between the trimmed V and J ends, which lost 2 bases and 7 bases, there was a span of 12 bases. In germline, CDR1 is MNHNS, CDR2 SASEGT. The CDR3 region is CASSERTGMNSPLHF. CDR3 DNA: TGTGCCAGCAGTGAACGAACAGGGATGAATTCACCCCTCCACTTT.

In this sample, this clonotype turned up many times. The gene calls are TRBV7-2 and TRBJ1-1, with a weak D call TRBD1 (5 bases). The length of the CDR3 is 15 residues. Germline assignment: CDR1 SGHTA and CDR2 FQGNSA. The V end was cut by 3 bases, the J end by 2 bases, with 13 bases between. CDR3 loop: CASSFAGAANTEAFF. DNA for the CDR3: TGTGCCAGCAGCTTCGCCGGGGCAGCTAACACTGAAGCTTTCTTT.

This clonotype was counted between two and nine times. The V and J genes are TRBV29-1 and TRBJ2-5; TRBD1 or TRBD2 may be the D gene (5 bases each). From germline, CDR1 is SQVTM and CDR2 ANQGSEA. The V and J ends lost 4 bases and 5 bases respectively, with 14 bases between them. The CDR3 extends over 13 amino acids. This CDR3 is CSVGGRGQETQYF. The DNA for the CDR3 is TGCAGCGTTGGGGGACGGGGCCAGGAGACCCAGTACTTC.

This clonotype was counted many times. The V gene is TRBV7-3, the J gene TRBJ2-1, with D possibly matching TRBD1 (6 bases). Deletions cut 0 bases from V and 3 bases from J, with 12 bases between. The CDR3 covers 16 residues. CDR1 SGHTA and CDR2 FQGTGA come from the germline V gene. The chain's CDR3 is CASSLTHKDSYNEQFF. The CDR3 DNA reads as TGTGCCAGCAGCTTAACGCATAAGGACAGCTACAATGAGCAGTTCTTC.

The chain uses TRBV6-2 or TRBV6-3 and TRBJ1-5; no definite D call. Trimming stripped 0 bases from V and 5 bases from J, with 11 bases between. Germline lookup yields CDR1 MNHEY and CDR2 SVGEGT. This CDR3 has 15 amino acids. The CDR3, as DNA: TGTGCCAGCAGTTACTCGGAGGCGGTGTATCAGCCCCAGCATTTT. Its protein product is CASSYSEAVYQPQHF.

This clonotype was counted many times. This chain links TRBV11-2 with TRBJ2-5, with unresolved D. V was trimmed by 2 bases and J by 5 bases, leaving 12 bases between them. The CDR3 is 14 residues long. Germline V gene data show CDR1 as SGHAT and CDR2 as FQNNGV. The CDR3 nucleotides read TGTGCCAGCAGCTTATTTCCGGGTGGGGAGACCCAGTACTTC. Its protein is CASSLFPGGETQYF. The variable domain in full, with the rest retrieved from reference TRBV11-2 and TRBJ2-5, is EAGVAQSPRYKIIEKRQSVAFWCNPISGHATLYWYQQILGQGPKLLIQFQNNGVVDDSQLPKDRFSAERLKGVDSTLKIQPAKLEDSAVYLCASSLFPGGETQYFGPGTRLLVL.

The chain couples TRBV28 to TRBJ2-3; 7 bases match TRBD1. This CDR3 region has 16 residues. Unmatched junction bases numbered 13, after V lost 7 bases and J lost 3 bases. Germline-derived CDR1 and CDR2 are MDHEN and SYDVKM. The CDR3 spells CASKSGGSSGTDTQYF. CDR3 DNA: TGTGCCAGCAAATCAGGGGGAAGTAGTGGGACAGATACGCAGTATTTT.

This clonotype came up many times. The DNA of the CDR3 is TGCAGCGTTCGGGACGGCTTGAACACTGAAGCTTTCTTT. Translating gives CSVRDGLNTEAFF. The J gene is TRBJ1-1, the V gene TRBV29-1; D might be TRBD1 (5 bases). The germline gives CDR1 SQVTM, CDR2 ANQGSEA. V was shortened by 5 bases and J by 0 bases, with 10 bases between the two germline ends. This CDR3 contains 13 residues. Complete variable domain (other parts from reference TRBV29-1 and TRBJ1-1): SAVISQKPSRDICQRGTSLTIQCQVDSQVTMMFWYRQQPGQSLTLIATANQGSEATYESGFVIDKFPISRPNLTFSTLTVSNMSPEDSSIYLCSVRDGLNTEAFFGQGTRLTVV.

This clonotype was counted at least ten times. The rearrangement links TRBV5-1 to TRBJ1-6, with TRBD1 identical over 10 bases. The CDR3 totals 16 residues. V lost 3 bases, J lost 5 bases, and 5 bases stayed unmatched. The germline CDR1 and CDR2 sequences are SGHRS and YFSETQ. The CDR3 is CASSSTGTGDNSPLHF. In nucleotides, the CDR3 is TGCGCCAGCAGCTCCACCGGGACAGGGGATAATTCACCCCTCCACTTT.

The gene calls are TRBV12-5 and TRBJ1-1; D possibly corresponds to TRBD1 (5 bases). CDR3 length equals 13 residues. Germline V gene data show CDR1 as LGHNT and CDR2 as FRNRAP. Trimming removed 1 base from V and 5 bases from J, with 8 bases in between. The DNA of the CDR3 is TGTGCTAGTGGTTTGGGAGGGGCTACTGAAGCTTTCTTT. Translation gives CASGLGGATEAFF.

This clonotype was seen many times. The rearrangement uses TRBV20-1 and TRBJ1-3; 7 bases align to TRBD1. The germline CDR1 and CDR2 sequences are DFQATT and SNEGSKA (reference sequence). The CDR3 sequence is 14 residues long. The V gene end was trimmed by 3 bases and the J gene end by 7 bases; junction bases not matched to a gene: 9. CDR3 in DNA: TGCAGTGCTAGGGGAAGTAGGGGGCGGAACACCATATATTTT. Translating gives CSARGSRGRNTIYF.